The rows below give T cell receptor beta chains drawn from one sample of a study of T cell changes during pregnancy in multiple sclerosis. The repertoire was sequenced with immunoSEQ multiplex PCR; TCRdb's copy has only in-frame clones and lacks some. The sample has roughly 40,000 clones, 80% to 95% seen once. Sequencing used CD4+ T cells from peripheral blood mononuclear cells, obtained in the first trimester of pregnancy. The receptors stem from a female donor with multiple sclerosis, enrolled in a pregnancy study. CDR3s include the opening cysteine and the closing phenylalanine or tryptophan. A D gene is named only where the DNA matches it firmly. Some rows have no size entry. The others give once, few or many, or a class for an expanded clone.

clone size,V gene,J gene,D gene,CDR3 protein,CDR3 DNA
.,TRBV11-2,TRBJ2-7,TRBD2,CASSTRLAGKEYEQYF,TGTGCCAGCAGCACAAGACTAGCCGGGAAAGAGTACGAGCAGTACTTC
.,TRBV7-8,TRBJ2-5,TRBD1,CASSEGQGRETQYF,TGTGCCAGCAGCGAAGGACAGGGGAGAGAGACCCAGTACTTC
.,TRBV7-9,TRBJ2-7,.,CASSFQAAGEQYF,TGTGCCAGCAGCTTTCAGGCCGCGGGGGAGCAGTACTTC
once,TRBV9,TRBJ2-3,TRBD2,CASSVGTSGTDTQYF,TGTGCCAGCAGCGTGGGGACTAGCGGCACAGATACGCAGTATTTT
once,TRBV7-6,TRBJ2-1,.,CASSPGQYNEQFF,TGTGCCAGCAGCCCCGGACAATACAATGAGCAGTTCTTC
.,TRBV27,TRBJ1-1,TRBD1,CASSSDREGRAFF,TGTGCCAGCAGTTCGGACAGGGAGGGTCGAGCTTTCTTT
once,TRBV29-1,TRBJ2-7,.,CSVELYGGPPRYEQYF,TGCAGCGTTGAACTCTACGGGGGGCCCCCTAGATACGAGCAGTACTTC
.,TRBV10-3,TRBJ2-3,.,CAISSSKNTDTQYF,TGTGCCATCAGTAGTAGCAAAAACACAGATACGCAGTATTTT
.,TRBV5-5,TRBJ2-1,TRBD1,CASSSGQKYNEQFF,TGTGCCAGCAGCTCGGGACAGAAATACAATGAGCAGTTCTTC
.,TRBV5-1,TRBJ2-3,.,CASSFQGPDTQYF,TGCGCCAGCAGCTTCCAGGGTCCCGATACGCAGTATTTT
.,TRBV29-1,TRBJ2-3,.,CSVDLADTQYF,TGCAGCGTCGACTTGGCAGATACGCAGTATTTT
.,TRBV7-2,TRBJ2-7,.,CASSLGTRNLEQYF,TGTGCCAGCAGCTTAGGGACTCGGAATTTGGAGCAGTACTTC
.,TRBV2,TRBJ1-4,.,CASSVSEKLFF,TGTGCCAGCAGTGTATCCGAAAAACTGTTTTTT
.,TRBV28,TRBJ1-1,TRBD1,CASSFLRTGLNTEAFF,TGTGCCAGCAGTTTTCTCAGGACAGGGCTGAACACTGAAGCTTTCTTT
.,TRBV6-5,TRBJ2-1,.,CASSYLEVSGEQFF,TGTGCCAGCAGTTACTTGGAGGTATCGGGTGAGCAGTTCTTC
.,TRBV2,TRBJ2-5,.,CASSEYQLSQGSQETQYF,TGTGCCAGCAGTGAATATCAATTATCACAGGGATCACAAGAGACCCAGTACTTC
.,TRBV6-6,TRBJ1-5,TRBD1,CASSRDRGANQPQHF,TGTGCCAGCAGTCGGGACAGGGGGGCCAATCAGCCCCAGCATTTT
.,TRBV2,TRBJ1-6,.,CASLFSSNSPLHF,TGTGCCAGCCTCTTTTCAAGCAATTCACCCCTCCACTTT
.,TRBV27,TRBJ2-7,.,CASSLTTPPSPQEQYF,TGTGCCAGCAGTTTAACCACACCCCCCTCGCCCCAGGAGCAGTACTTC
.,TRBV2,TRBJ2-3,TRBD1,CASTLDRGGDTQYF,TGTGCCAGCACCCTCGACAGGGGTGGAGATACGCAGTATTTT
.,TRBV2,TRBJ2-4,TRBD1,CASTTGQGGSKNIQYF,TGTGCCAGCACCACGGGACAGGGTGGATCCAAAAACATTCAGTACTTC
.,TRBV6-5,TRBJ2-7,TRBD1,CASSSTGRTYEQYF,TGTGCCAGCTCCTCGACAGGGCGAACCTACGAGCAGTACTTC
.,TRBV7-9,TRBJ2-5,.,CASSLGGVGAETQYF,TGTGCCAGCAGCTTAGGGGGCGTGGGGGCAGAGACCCAGTACTTC
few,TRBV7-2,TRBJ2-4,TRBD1,CASSLRSLGQGFAKNIQYF,TGTGCCAGCAGCTTACGTAGCCTAGGACAGGGTTTCGCCAAAAACATTCAGTACTTC
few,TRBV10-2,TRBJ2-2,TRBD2,CASSEAGAWTGELFF,TGCGCCAGCAGTGAGGCGGGAGCATGGACCGGGGAGCTGTTTTTT
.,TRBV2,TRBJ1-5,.,CASSGGRGPYQPQHF,TGTGCCAGCAGTGGGGGGAGGGGCCCTTATCAGCCCCAGCATTTT
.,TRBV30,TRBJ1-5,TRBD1,CAWSVPRTGFQPQHF,TGTGCCTGGAGTGTACCCAGGACAGGGTTTCAGCCCCAGCATTTT
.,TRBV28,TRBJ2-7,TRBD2,CASSFNGRSYEQYF,TGTGCCAGCAGTTTCAACGGGAGGAGCTACGAGCAGTACTTC
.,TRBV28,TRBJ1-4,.,CASSRRGIGVMEKKLFF,TGTGCCAGCAGCCGTCGGGGGATAGGGGTTATGGAGAAAAAACTGTTTTTT
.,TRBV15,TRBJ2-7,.,CATSREFSSGGTGPGYEQYF,TGTGCCACCAGCAGAGAGTTTTCGTCGGGAGGAACAGGGCCGGGCTACGAGCAGTACTTC
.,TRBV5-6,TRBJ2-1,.,CASSSRQAYNEQFF,TGTGCCAGCAGCTCCCGACAGGCGTACAATGAGCAGTTCTTC
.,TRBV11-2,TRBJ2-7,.,CASSLGLGGALWQYF,TGTGCCAGCAGCTTAGGGCTGGGAGGTGCCCTTTGGCAGTACTTC
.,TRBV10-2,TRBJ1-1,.,CASSEQGNTEAFF,TGCGCCAGCAGTGAACAGGGGAACACTGAAGCTTTCTTT
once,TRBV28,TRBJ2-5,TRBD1,CASSLSDRGVETQYF,TGTGCCAGCAGTTTGTCCGACAGGGGAGTGGAGACCCAGTACTTC
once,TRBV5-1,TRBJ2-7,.,CASSLGHTRGSYEQYF,TGCGCCAGCAGCTTGGGACATACAAGGGGCTCCTACGAGCAGTACTTC
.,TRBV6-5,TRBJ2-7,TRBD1,CASSYSYDRVYEQYF,TGTGCCAGCAGTTACTCTTACGACAGGGTCTACGAGCAGTACTTC
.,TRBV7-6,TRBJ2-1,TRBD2,CASSLAPPGLVYNEQFF,TGTGCCAGCAGCTTAGCGCCCCCGGGACTAGTCTACAATGAGCAGTTCTTC